The clone carrying this T cell receptor (beta chain) was observed once. TCRdb's copy holds only in-frame clones and misses some; the assay was immunoSEQ multiplex PCR. Seen here are approximately 280,000 clones, roughly 88% observed once, and the top ten hold about 0.86%. Germline-derived CDR1 and CDR2 are SGHTA and FQGNSA. There are 11 residues in the CDR3. With 8 bases removed from V and 8 bases from J, the gap between germline ends came to 11 bases. The data belong to a study of cytomegalovirus exposure and HLA in healthy donors. The source of this sequence is a woman between 18 and 30 years old in good health and CMV-seronegative. This rearrangement joins TRBV7-2 to TRBJ2-3; a possible D gene is TRBD1 (5 bases). The sample taken for sequencing was PBMCs. The CDR3 protein is CASLSRGTQYF. The DNA for the CDR3 is TGTGCCAGCCTCTCAAGGGGTACGCAGTATTTT.